This TCR beta chain was observed in a study of blood T cell repertoires in COVID-19. Profiling relied on immunoSEQ multiplex PCR, and the TCRdb table lists in-frame clones only, not all of them. The sample gives 20,000 to 30,000 clones, 90% of which show up once; approximately 7.6% is in the top ten. The trim removed 4 bases at V and 0 bases at J, leaving 3 bases unmatched. The CDR3 covers 15 residues. The germline CDR1 and CDR2 sequences are SGHDT and YYEEEE. The rearrangement links TRBV5-6 to TRBJ2-1; 8 nucleotides align to TRBD2. The sample taken for sequencing was peripheral blood. This TCR derives from a human donor in a cohort sampled during active COVID-19. This chain's CDR3 is CASSNSGASYNEQFF. Written as DNA, the CDR3 is TGTGCCAGCAGCAATAGCGGGGCCTCCTACAATGAGCAGTTCTTC.